This T cell receptor (beta chain) was documented in a study of cytomegalovirus exposure and HLA in healthy donors (dated by TCRdb to 2017 to 2019). In terms of the full investigation: An earlier analysis of 587 of the donors reported around 280 Gb of sequence data and 117 million unique TCR beta sequences obtained from about 179 million T cells. Four or five DR-DQ haplotypes were handled as single units for association and clustering because linkage in the cohort was strong. Among some 410 genotyped donors of the cohort, an average of approximately 220,000 unique TCR beta nucleotide sequences was sequenced per donor, of which about 19% were non-productive. The study aimed to test whether signatures of past pathogen exposure could be identified by cataloging public T cell receptors. Both class I and class II loci were covered by HLA typing, at four-digit resolution. Donor age, sex, ethnicity and CMV serostatus were collected together with the repertoire data. Every repertoire in the discovery cohort had been generated on one and the same sequencing platform. To decide whether each TCR beta V gene segment behaved as functional or pseudogenic, an earlier analysis of over 500 of the donors relied on high-throughput TCR beta sequencing. Besides the first cohort of more than 650 subjects, a separate validation cohort made up of over 95 different subjects was used. To study patterns of TCR occurrence, a later analysis re-analyzed previously published TCR beta repertoires from several hundred donors and added high-resolution HLA genotyping. An early release that covered several hundred HLA-typed donors contained approximately 300 gigabases of sequencing data and tens of millions of unique TCR sequences. Typing coverage varied by locus: roughly 629-640 donors for A, B, C, DRB1 and DQB1; approximately 560 for DQA1; about 570 for DPA1; approximately 470 for DPB1. Rather than drawing on any new phenotypic data, the later analysis identified candidate immune exposures from TCR beta sequences and the way those sequences occurred across donors. The T cell repertoires of some 670 subjects were profiled by immunosequencing and related to cytomegalovirus serostatus. To predict cytomegalovirus infection status, the study combined high-throughput TCR immunosequencing, statistical association of individual TCRs with disease status, and machine learning. A later genetic analysis took genome-wide SNP genotypes for about 65% of the roughly 670 donors and used that subset as a discovery cohort. The genetic ancestry cluster associated with self-reported Caucasian donors included around four fifths of the approximately 400 genotyped donors.

Receptors were amplified or captured by the immunoSEQ multiplex PCR assay. For the multiplex PCR, a mixture combining 60 forward primers for TCR Vbeta segments and 13 reverse primers for TCR Jbeta segments was used. The CDR3 region of rearranged TCR beta genes was amplified from genomic DNA with a multiplex PCR assay. On the Illumina HiSeq System, the amplified TCR beta libraries were sequenced as 87-base-pair reads. The authors processed their data as follows. Across the 500 to 750 repertoires, a later analysis counted roughly 77 million unique TCR beta chains, approximately 10 million of which were shared by at least two donors. Raw reads were error-corrected and collapsed into unique sequences with a nearest-neighbor algorithm that merged closely related sequences to remove PCR and sequencing errors. CDR3 sequences were aligned to IMGT reference sequences to assign V, D and J gene segments. Each retained sequence needed at least a six-nucleotide match to both a V gene segment and a J gene segment. A rearrangement was called productive if the CDR3 had no stop codons and remained in frame with V and J, and every other rearrangement was called non-productive. CDR3 was defined by IMGT convention, running from the second conserved V-encoded cysteine to the conserved J-encoded phenylalanine. In an earlier analysis of some 550 of the donors, sequences lacking an unambiguous match to a single V gene segment were excluded. An earlier analysis of several hundred of the donors called V segments functional above 56.7% productive rearrangements and segregating when the between-donor standard deviation exceeded 5%. A statistical classification framework was built to diagnose cytomegalovirus status from the catalog of TCR beta chain sequences. In a later analysis, V and J genes were assigned by comparing TCR nucleotide sequences against IMGT/GENE-DB human TR gene sequences. The TCRdist pipeline was used in a later analysis to assign CDR3 sequences and most-parsimonious VDJ recombination scenarios. In a later analysis, every TCR beta chain was defined by the combination of its CDR3 amino acid sequence and its V-gene family, and reads without a unique V-gene family were dropped. To address suspected cross-contamination and a sequencing artifact, a later analysis removed roughly 640 highly shared, low-generation-probability nucleotide sequences. For each public chain, a later analysis derived a clonal expansion index from normalized ranks of inferred template counts within each repertoire. In a later analysis, generation probabilities were computed with a VDJ recombination model fitted to out-of-frame rearrangements, and the resulting probabilities were checked against IGoR. In a later analysis, TCR-TCR, TCR-HLA and TCR-CMV co-occurrence was scored with hypergeometric tests, and a repertoire-size bias correction was applied to TCR pairs. False discovery rates were estimated in a later analysis by permuting HLA or CMV assignments 20 times. A later analysis grouped co-occurring TCRs with DBSCAN, adding TCRdist sequence similarity when clustering within HLA-allele-positive subsets. Repertoires with fewer than 30,000 or more than 120,000 public chains, plus five repertoires with anomalous nucleotide sharing, were excluded from co-occurrence clustering. Not all clones reach the TCRdb copy of this immuneACCESS table, which keeps in-frame sequences only. Checked studies attribute under half of the gap to unresolved V genes and leave the rest unexplained. Clone size and the V and J calls come from that table; the DNA yielded D and trimming. The sample data list roughly 71,000 clones, and 62% of these were observed just once. The ten most abundant clones make up approximately 2.6% of the sample.

Trimming removed 1 base from V and 3 bases from J, leaving 16 bases between the germline ends. From the cysteine up to the phenylalanine, the CDR3 has a length of 16 residues. Left in the record is the CDR3 DNA by itself, 48 bases read in frame from the first base. Looking up the germline V gene yields CDR1 SGHDN and CDR2 FVKESK. The full study reports these points: Linkage disequilibrium might explain the correlated functional status among segregating V segments, but an unknown experimental factor could not be ruled out. In a later analysis, TCR association rates were found to vary across HLA loci, with the most associated TCRs seen for DRB1 alleles and the fewest for HLA-C alleles. Immune exposure information for the cohort was limited to CMV serostatus. Compared with equally common non-associated chains, HLA-associated TCR beta chains in a later analysis were more clonally expanded and had lower generation probabilities. According to a later genetic analysis, donors in an Asian-associated ancestry cluster had fewer N-insertions in productive TCRs than the approximately 610-donor mean. An earlier analysis of around 540 of the donors showed that most TCR beta V segments appeared in productive rearrangements either about 90% or about 30% of the time, which broadly matched IMGT annotations. Strong co-occurrence of HLA alleles, especially DR and DQ, made assigning TCR associations to individual alleles difficult. Sequencing depth was assumed to be roughly uniform across donors in the presence/absence analyses, though that assumption may not hold. Some IMGT-functional V segments, including TRBV6-2 and TRBV6-3, could not be distinguished by the 87-base-pair reads and were therefore excluded. The authors suggested that the approach could potentially be extended to other disease states and immunological phenotypes. Specific HLA alleles were associated with 15,000 to 20,000 TCR beta sequences at a false discovery rate of 0.05 in a later analysis. A cluster of highly shared sequence variants was judged likely to be a technical artifact of the sequencing pipeline. An association between a missense DCLRE1C variant and V-gene and J-gene trimming of TCR beta chains was found in a later genetic analysis and replicated in an independent cohort. A total of 150 to 200 TCR beta chains were listed by the study as associated with cytomegalovirus. Because HLA typing was missing for some donors at each locus, association tests included only the typed subset. Because counts were too low, approximately 15 rarely observed V segments, including chromosome 9 orphons, were excluded from the earlier analysis of 587 of the donors. A later analysis found that most CMV-associated TCR beta chains appeared HLA-restricted, with HLA associations seemingly driven largely by CMV exposure. A further reported finding was that TCR beta sequences accurately predicted the HLA-A and HLA-B alleles for most subjects in the first cohort. Across donors, most TCR sequences were observed very rarely, whereas some public TCRs were present in many individuals. According to a later analysis, parvovirus B19, influenza, CMV and Epstein-Barr virus appeared linked to several top co-occurrence clusters. The classifier was reported to diagnose cytomegalovirus status with high specificity and sensitivity in both the original and validation cohorts. In vitro tests confirmed that a few of the cytomegalovirus-associated TCR beta chains recognize cytomegalovirus antigens. The cohort was sequenced for TCR beta chains only, and without alpha or paired-chain data the features that could be detected were limited.

The cohort was made up of under 800 healthy bone marrow donors. At the time of sampling, all cohort members were nominally healthy, though unrecorded immune exposures were likely present. The donor was CMV seronegative and belonged to the group of 352 seronegative cohort members. Each donor provided a peripheral blood sample, and peripheral blood mononuclear cells were used for TCR beta sequencing. The Qiagen DNeasy Blood Extraction Kit was used to extract genomic DNA from the blood cell samples. To note about this clone: It has no known antigen specificity. No base qualities exist here, and no much larger clone lies one base off it.

The sequencing sample was made of PBMCs. Rearrangement joined TRBV14 to TRBJ2-7; TRBD2 could be the D gene, as 5 bases match. The clonotype originates from a man aged 25 to 45 in good health and CMV-seronegative. The CDR3 loop reads CASSQVWGEANYEQYF. The nucleotide sequence is TGTGCCAGCAGCCAAGTTTGGGGAGAGGCAAACTACGAGCAGTACTTC. The CDR3 plus the reference TRBV14 and TRBJ2-7 genes for the other parts give the full variable domain: EAGVTQFPSHSVIEKGQTVTLRCDPISGHDNLYWYRRVMGKEIKFLLHFVKESKQDESGMPNNRFLAERTGGTYSTLKVQPAELEDSGVYFCASSQVWGEANYEQYFGPGTRLTVT.